The rows below give T cell receptor beta chains drawn from one sample of a study of CD8+ T cells in alopecia areata. Repertoires were generated with immunoSEQ multiplex PCR, while TCRdb's copy carries only in-frame clones and drops some. The table lists around 210,000 clones, around three fifths of them singletons. Material: CD8+ T cells sorted from blood. These receptors all stem from a human donor in good health. Each CDR3 is given with its conserved first and last residue. The order of the fields is clone size, D gene, V gene, J gene, CDR3 protein, CDR3 DNA. The D gene is left open where the match is weak. Size tells how often a clone was seen (once, few, many) or the class of an expanded clone, and some rows leave it out.

few,.,TRBV28,TRBJ2-7,CASSLRPLGYEQYF,TGTGCCAGCAGTTTACGACCGCTTGGGTACGAGCAGTACTTC
.,.,TRBV15,TRBJ1-1,CATSRVDTEAFF,TGTGCCACCAGCAGGGTAGACACTGAAGCTTTCTTT
few,.,TRBV7-9,TRBJ1-6,CASSLAAQDNSPLHF,TGTGCCAGCAGCTTAGCGGCACAGGATAATTCACCCCTCCACTTT
.,TRBD1,TRBV6-5,TRBJ1-6,CASSSPGTDYNSPLHF,TGTGCCAGCAGTTCCCCTGGGACAGACTATAATTCACCCCTCCACTTT
.,.,TRBV4-1,TRBJ1-1,CASSTGETEAFF,TGCGCCAGCAGCACGGGGGAGACTGAAGCTTTCTTT
.,TRBD2,TRBV5-4,TRBJ2-7,CASSYSGGAGYEQYF,TGTGCCAGCAGCTACAGCGGGGGGGCCGGATACGAGCAGTACTTC
.,.,TRBV2,TRBJ2-2,CASSGGVGPTGELFF,TGTGCCAGCAGTGGCGGCGTGGGCCCCACCGGGGAGCTGTTTTTT
.,.,TRBV13,TRBJ1-1,CASSLGGANTEAFF,TGTGCCAGCAGCTTAGGGGGGGCGAACACTGAAGCTTTCTTT
.,.,TRBV11-2,TRBJ2-3,CASSLVPSAASSTDTQYF,TGTGCCAGCAGCTTAGTTCCGTCGGCTGCTTCTAGCACAGATACGCAGTATTTT
once,.,TRBV15,TRBJ1-2,CATSSPGTVGNYGYTF,TGTGCCACCAGCTCCCCCGGAACAGTGGGGAACTATGGCTACACCTTC
.,.,TRBV5-6,TRBJ1-1,CASGLAADTEAFF,TGTGCCAGCGGCCTCGCGGCAGACACTGAAGCTTTCTTT
.,.,TRBV29-1,TRBJ2-7,CSAVGPGHEQYF,TGCAGCGCTGTAGGTCCTGGTCACGAGCAGTACTTC
.,.,TRBV29-1,TRBJ2-1,CSDGGNEQFF,TGCAGCGACGGGGGCAATGAGCAGTTCTTC
.,.,TRBV6-1,TRBJ2-1,CASSDPGNEQFF,TGTGCCAGCAGTGACCCAGGCAATGAGCAGTTCTTC
.,.,TRBV9,TRBJ2-7,CASSVGPPQSYEQYF,TGTGCCAGCAGCGTAGGTCCCCCCCAGTCCTACGAGCAGTACTTC
.,.,TRBV30,TRBJ1-2,CAWSVGLGGSEGYTF,TGTGCCTGGAGTGTTGGATTGGGGGGCTCGGAGGGCTACACCTTC
.,.,TRBV5-1,TRBJ2-7,CASSLAGSPGDEQYF,TGCGCCAGCAGCTTGGCAGGGTCCCCGGGAGACGAGCAGTACTTC
.,.,TRBV7-2,TRBJ1-1,CASSHSQGASNTEAFF,TGTGCCAGCAGCCACTCCCAAGGGGCCTCGAACACTGAAGCTTTCTTT
few,.,TRBV2,TRBJ1-3,CASSGDVVTGNTIYF,TGTGCCAGCAGTGGGGACGTCGTAACTGGAAACACCATATATTTT
.,.,TRBV5-6,TRBJ2-5,CASSSGYRDSDQETQYF,TGTGCCAGCAGCTCCGGGTACCGGGACTCCGACCAAGAGACCCAGTACTTC
.,.,TRBV27,TRBJ2-6,CASSLRDAGANVLTF,TGTGCCAGCAGTTTAAGGGATGCTGGGGCCAACGTCCTGACTTTC
.,.,TRBV6-5,TRBJ1-2,CASSYQPGGDYGYTF,TGTGCCAGCAGTTACCAACCCGGGGGTGACTATGGCTACACCTTC
.,TRBD2,TRBV6-5,TRBJ2-5,CASIPAGGQQETQYF,TGTGCCAGCATCCCAGCGGGGGGCCAACAAGAGACCCAGTACTTC
many,TRBD2,TRBV11-2,TRBJ2-7,CASSPSGGTYEQYF,TGTGCCAGCAGCCCGAGCGGGGGGACGTACGAGCAGTACTTC
.,TRBD2,TRBV5-1,TRBJ2-5,CASTPGASGETQYF,TGCGCCAGCACCCCGGGAGCTAGCGGGGAGACCCAGTACTTC
.,.,TRBV30,TRBJ1-2,CAWRLNGYTF,TGTGCCTGGAGGTTGAATGGCTACACCTTC
.,TRBD2,TRBV15,TRBJ2-7,CATWPGTGDYDEQYF,TGTGCCACCTGGCCAGGGACCGGGGACTACGATGAGCAGTACTTC
.,.,TRBV13,TRBJ2-1,CASSLGVGDNEQFF,TGTGCCAGCAGCTTAGGGGTAGGGGACAATGAGCAGTTCTTC
few,.,TRBV7-9,TRBJ2-5,CASSGQIEETQYF,TGTGCCAGCAGCGGACAGATTGAAGAGACCCAGTACTTC
.,.,TRBV15,TRBJ2-7,CATLAGSGEQYF,TGTGCCACCCTTGCCGGGTCGGGCGAGCAGTACTTC
.,TRBD2,TRBV27,TRBJ2-5,CASSFGGGLAGPRETQYF,TGTGCCAGCAGTTTCGGAGGGGGCCTAGCGGGGCCGCGAGAGACCCAGTACTTC
.,.,TRBV27,TRBJ2-7,CASSHQGHEQYF,TGTGCCAGCAGTCACCAGGGGCACGAGCAGTACTTC
.,.,TRBV29-1,TRBJ2-3,CSDTRGTDTQYF,TGCAGCGACACTAGAGGCACAGATACGCAGTATTTT
.,.,TRBV6-6,TRBJ1-2,CASQGESPNYGYTF,TGTGCCAGCCAGGGCGAATCACCTAACTATGGCTACACCTTC
.,.,TRBV5-6,TRBJ2-7,CASSLEGRDEQYF,TGTGCCAGCAGCTTGGAGGGAAGGGACGAGCAGTACTTC
few,TRBD1,TRBV27,TRBJ1-5,CASSRQGTYQPQHF,TGTGCCAGCAGTAGACAGGGTACCTATCAGCCCCAGCATTTT
few,.,TRBV7-9,TRBJ1-1,CASSLAPQGRTEAFF,TGTGCCAGCAGCTTAGCCCCCCAGGGGAGAACTGAAGCTTTCTTT